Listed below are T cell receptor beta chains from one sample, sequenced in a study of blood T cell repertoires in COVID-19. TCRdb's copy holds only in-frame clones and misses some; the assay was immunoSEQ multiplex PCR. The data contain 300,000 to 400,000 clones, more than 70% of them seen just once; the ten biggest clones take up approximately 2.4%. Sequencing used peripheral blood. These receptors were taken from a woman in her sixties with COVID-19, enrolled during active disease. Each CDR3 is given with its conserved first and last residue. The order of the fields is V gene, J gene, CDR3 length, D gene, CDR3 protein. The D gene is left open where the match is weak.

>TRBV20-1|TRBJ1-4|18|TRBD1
CSASKGQGVTRYSEKLFF
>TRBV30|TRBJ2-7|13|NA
CAWSVRLIYEQYF
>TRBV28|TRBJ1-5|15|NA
CASRYDRNSNQPQHF
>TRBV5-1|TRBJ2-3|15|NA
CASSPGWGQVDTQYF
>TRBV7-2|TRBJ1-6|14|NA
CASSFVGPNSPLHF
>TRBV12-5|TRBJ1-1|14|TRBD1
CASGQRGRVTEAFF
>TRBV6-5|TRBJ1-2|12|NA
CASSYSPGGYTF
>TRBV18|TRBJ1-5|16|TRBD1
CASSSTGEGGNQPQHF
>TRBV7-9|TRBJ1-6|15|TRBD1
CASSGGTGRESPLHF
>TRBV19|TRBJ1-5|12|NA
CASSLGGQPQHF
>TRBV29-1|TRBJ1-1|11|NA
CSVARGSEAFF
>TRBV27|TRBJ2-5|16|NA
CASSQASAVYLETQYF
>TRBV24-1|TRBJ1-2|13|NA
CATSKDINYGYTF
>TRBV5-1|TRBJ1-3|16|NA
CASSTEHREAGNTIYF
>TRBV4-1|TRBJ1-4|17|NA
CASSTEEGRATNEKLFF
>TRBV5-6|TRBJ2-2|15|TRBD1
CASSRTGLNTGELFF
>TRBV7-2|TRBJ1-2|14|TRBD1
CASSYSGTGDGYTF